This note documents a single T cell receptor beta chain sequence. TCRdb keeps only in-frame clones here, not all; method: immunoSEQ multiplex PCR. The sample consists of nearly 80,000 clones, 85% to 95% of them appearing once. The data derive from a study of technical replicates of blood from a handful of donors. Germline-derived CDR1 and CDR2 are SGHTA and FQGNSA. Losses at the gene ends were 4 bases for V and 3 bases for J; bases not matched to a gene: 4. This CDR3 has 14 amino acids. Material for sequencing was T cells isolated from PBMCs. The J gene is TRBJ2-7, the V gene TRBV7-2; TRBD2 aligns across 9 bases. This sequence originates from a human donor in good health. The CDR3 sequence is CASSSFSGSYEQYF. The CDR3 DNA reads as TGTGCCAGCAGCTCCTTTAGCGGGAGCTACGAGCAGTACTTC.